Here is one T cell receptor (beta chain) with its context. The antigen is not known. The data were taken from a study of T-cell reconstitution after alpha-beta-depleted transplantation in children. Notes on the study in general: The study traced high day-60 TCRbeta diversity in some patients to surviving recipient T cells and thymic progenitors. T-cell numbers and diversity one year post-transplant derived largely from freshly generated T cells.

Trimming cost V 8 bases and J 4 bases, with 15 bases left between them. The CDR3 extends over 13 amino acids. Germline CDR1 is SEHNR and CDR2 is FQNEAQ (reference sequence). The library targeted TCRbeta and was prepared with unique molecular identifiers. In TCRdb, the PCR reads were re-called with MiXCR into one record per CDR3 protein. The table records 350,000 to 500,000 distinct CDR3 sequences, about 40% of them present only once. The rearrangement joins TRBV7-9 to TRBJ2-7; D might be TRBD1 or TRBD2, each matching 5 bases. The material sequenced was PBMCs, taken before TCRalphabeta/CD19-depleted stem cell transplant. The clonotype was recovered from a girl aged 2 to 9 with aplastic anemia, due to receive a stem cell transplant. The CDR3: CASQSGPGYEQYF. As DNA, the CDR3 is TGTGCCAGCCAGTCGGGACCCGGGTACGAGCAGTACTTC.